This T cell receptor beta chain appears in the sequencing data of a study of blood T cell repertoires in COVID-19. About the study: Sites in the United States, Italy and Spain provided acute and convalescent COVID-19 samples.

This CDR3 region has 17 residues. V lost 4 bases to trimming and J lost 4 bases, with 22 bases between them. Measured with immunoSEQ multiplex PCR; TCRdb has only the in-frame clones, and not every one. The sample carries more than 150,000 clones, approximately 90% recorded once. The V gene is TRBV23-1, the J gene TRBJ2-5; possibly TRBD1 for D (5 bases). TRBV23-1 is treated as an ORF (open reading frame) with a function not yet certain. Sequencing used peripheral blood. This clonotype was obtained from a woman between 65 and 79 years old with COVID-19, enrolled during active disease. The CDR3 loop is CASSLTPARVLAETQYF. CDR3 nucleotides: TGCGCCAGCAGTCTCACTCCTGCCAGGGTGCTCGCAGAGACCCAGTACTTC.